This T cell receptor (beta chain) was captured in a study of blood T cell repertoires in COVID-19. Germline V gene data show CDR1 as SGHAT and CDR2 as FQNNGV. This CDR3 has 13 amino acids. Unmatched junction bases numbered 1, after V lost 2 bases and J lost 7 bases. Profiled with immunoSEQ multiplex PCR; TCRdb holds only in-frame clones, not every one. The data show roughly 280,000 clones, 70% to 90% seen once. Sample: peripheral blood. The TCR originated in a young man with active or convalescent COVID-19. The chain has TRBV11-2 and TRBJ2-1; 8 bases agree with TRBD2. For the CDR3, the DNA is TGTGCCAGCAGCTTAACGGGGGGGAATGAGCAGTTCTTC. Protein: CASSLTGGNEQFF.